The subject of this entry is one T cell receptor beta chain. As yet, its antigen is unknown. The sample belongs to a study of shared clonotypes between healthy human individuals. Study-wide results and caveats: For naive CD4 cells, around 5% of clonotypes were shared across a handful of donors.

The repertoire was sequenced with immunoSEQ multiplex PCR; TCRdb's copy has only in-frame clones and lacks some. The sample yields about 710,000 clones, roughly 72% seen once. Germline CDR1 and CDR2: MDHEN and SYDVKM. The CDR3 has 12 residues. V dropped 5 bases and J dropped 4 bases, with 9 bases sitting between them. Material: memory CD4+ T cells sorted from blood. Subset defined: CD45RA-negative fraction. The sequence came from a woman in her 30s in good health. This chain connects TRBV28 to TRBJ2-7; D is unclear. DNA of the CDR3: TGTGCCAGCAGTCCCCGTGGGTACGAGCAGTACTTC. Protein: CASSPRGYEQYF.